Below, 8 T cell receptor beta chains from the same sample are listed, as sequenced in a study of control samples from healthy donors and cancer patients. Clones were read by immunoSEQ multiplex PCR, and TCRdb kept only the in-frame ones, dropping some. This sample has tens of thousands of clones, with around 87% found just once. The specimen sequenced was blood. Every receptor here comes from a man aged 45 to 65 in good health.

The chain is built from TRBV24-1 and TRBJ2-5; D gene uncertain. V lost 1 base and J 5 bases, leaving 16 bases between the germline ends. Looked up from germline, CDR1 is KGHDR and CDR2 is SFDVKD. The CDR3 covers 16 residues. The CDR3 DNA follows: TGTGCCACCAGTGATTTCTGGGTAGACCCCAGGGAGACCCAGTACTTC. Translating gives CATSDFWVDPRETQYF.

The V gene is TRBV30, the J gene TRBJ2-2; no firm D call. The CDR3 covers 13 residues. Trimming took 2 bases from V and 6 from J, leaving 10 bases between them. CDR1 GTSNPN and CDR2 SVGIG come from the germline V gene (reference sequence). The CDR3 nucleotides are TGTGCCTGGAGTATGGTTGAGGCCGGGGAGCTGTTTTTT. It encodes CAWSMVEAGELFF.

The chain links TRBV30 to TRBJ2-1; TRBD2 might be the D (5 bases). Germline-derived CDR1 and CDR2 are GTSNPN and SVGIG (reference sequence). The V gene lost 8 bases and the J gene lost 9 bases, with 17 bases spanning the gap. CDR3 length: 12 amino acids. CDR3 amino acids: CAGEWLHGEQFF. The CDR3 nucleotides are TGTGCCGGGGAGTGGTTGCACGGTGAGCAGTTCTTC.

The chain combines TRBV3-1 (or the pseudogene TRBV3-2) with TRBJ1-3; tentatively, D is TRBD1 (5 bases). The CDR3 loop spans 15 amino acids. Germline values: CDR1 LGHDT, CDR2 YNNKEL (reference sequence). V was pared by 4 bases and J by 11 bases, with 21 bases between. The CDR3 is CASSRGLQVEASIYF. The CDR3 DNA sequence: TGTGCCAGCAGCCGCGGTTTACAGGTAGAGGCATCCATATATTTT.

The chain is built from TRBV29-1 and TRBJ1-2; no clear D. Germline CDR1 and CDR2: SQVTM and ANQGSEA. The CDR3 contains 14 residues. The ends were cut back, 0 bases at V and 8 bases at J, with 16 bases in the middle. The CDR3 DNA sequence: TGCAGCGTTGAAGAAGAGGAGGGAGTAAACGGCTACACCTTC. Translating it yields CSVEEEEGVNGYTF.

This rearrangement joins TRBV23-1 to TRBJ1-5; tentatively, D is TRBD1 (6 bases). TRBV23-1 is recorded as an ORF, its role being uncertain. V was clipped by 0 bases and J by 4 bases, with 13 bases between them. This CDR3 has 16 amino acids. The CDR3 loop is CASSQSAQGLNQPQHF. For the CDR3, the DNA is TGCGCCAGCAGTCAATCTGCCCAGGGGCTTAATCAGCCCCAGCATTTT.

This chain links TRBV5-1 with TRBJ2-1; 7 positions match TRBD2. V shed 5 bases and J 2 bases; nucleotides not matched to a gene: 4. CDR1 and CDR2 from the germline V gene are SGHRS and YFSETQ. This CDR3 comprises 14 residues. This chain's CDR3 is CASSGAGAYNEQFF. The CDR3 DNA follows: TGCGCCAGCAGTGGGGCGGGGGCCTACAATGAGCAGTTCTTC.

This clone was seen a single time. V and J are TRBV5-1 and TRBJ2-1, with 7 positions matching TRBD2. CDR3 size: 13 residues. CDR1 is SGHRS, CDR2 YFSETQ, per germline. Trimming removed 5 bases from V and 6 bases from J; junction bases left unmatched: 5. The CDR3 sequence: CASSPTGGNEQFF. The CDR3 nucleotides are TGCGCCAGCAGTCCTACGGGGGGCAATGAGCAGTTCTTC.